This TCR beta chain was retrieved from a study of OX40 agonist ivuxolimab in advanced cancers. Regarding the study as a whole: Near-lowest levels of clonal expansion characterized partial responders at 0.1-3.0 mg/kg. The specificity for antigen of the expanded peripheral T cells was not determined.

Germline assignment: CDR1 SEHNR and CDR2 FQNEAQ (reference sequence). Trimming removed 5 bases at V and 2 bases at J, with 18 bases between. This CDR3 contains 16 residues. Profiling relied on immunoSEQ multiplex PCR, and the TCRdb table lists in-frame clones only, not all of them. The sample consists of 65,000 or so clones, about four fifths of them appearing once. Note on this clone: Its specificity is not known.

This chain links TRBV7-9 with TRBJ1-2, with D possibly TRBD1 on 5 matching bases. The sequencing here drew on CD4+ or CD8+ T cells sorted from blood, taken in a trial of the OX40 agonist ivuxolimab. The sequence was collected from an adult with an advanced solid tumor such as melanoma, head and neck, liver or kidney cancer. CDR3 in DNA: TGTGCCAGCAGCCCCAGGGCTCAGCCCGGGAACTATGGCTACACCTTC. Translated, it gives CASSPRAQPGNYGYTF.